This T cell receptor beta chain was found in a study of blood T cell repertoires in COVID-19. Looking at the study overall: Nucleic acid was either cDNA or gDNA, and it came from T cells, B-cell-depleted T cells, or PBMCs.

This CDR3 contains 14 residues. From germline, CDR1 is MGHRA and CDR2 YSYEKL. Trimming stripped 2 bases from V and 5 bases from J, with 11 bases between. Clones were sequenced by immunoSEQ multiplex PCR, and TCRdb holds only the in-frame ones, with some missing. The profile covers approximately 35,000 clones, with over 80% appearing a single time and more than 13% taken by the ten largest. This sequence was found in a man in his sixties with active COVID-19. This chain links TRBV4-1 with TRBJ2-3, with D uncertain. Sequenced sample: peripheral blood. The DNA for the CDR3 is TGCGCCAGCAGCCAATATAGTACCGTAGATACGCAGTATTTT. Its protein is CASSQYSTVDTQYF.